The 13 T cell receptor beta chains below all came from one sample that was sequenced in a study of blood T cell repertoires in COVID-19 (dated by TCRdb to the early 2020s). The library was built by means of the immunoSEQ multiplex PCR assay. Here the immuneACCESS table is served through TCRdb, limited to in-frame sequences with V and J called. Missing clones are a known gap in these copies; in checked studies unresolved V genes cover under half, and the rest lacks a known reason. The sample profile shows about 250,000 clones; more than 75% of them were found once. The ten largest clones add up to around 1.7% of the sample. Input material: PBMCs or T cells enriched from blood (not recorded which). These TCRs come from a man aged 40-49 years who had recovered from COVID-19.

The gene calls are TRBV14 and TRBJ2-3; TRBD2 matches at 10 bases. From germline, CDR1 is SGHDN and CDR2 FVKESK. The CDR3 totals 16 residues. The V and J ends lost 5 bases and 1 base, in that order; junction bases with no gene match: 6. The CDR3 sequence: CASSFRLAGGTDTQYF. The CDR3 region has the DNA TGTGCCAGCAGCTTTAGACTAGCGGGTGGCACAGATACGCAGTATTTT.

V is TRBV6-6 and J is TRBJ2-7; D not resolved. This CDR3 is built from 12 residues. Germline V lookup: CDR1 MNHNY, CDR2 SVGAGI (reference sequence). Between the trimmed V and J ends, which lost 2 bases and 6 bases, there was a span of 8 bases. The CDR3 loop reads CASSYTPSEQYF. Written as DNA, the CDR3 is TGTGCCAGCAGTTACACTCCTTCCGAGCAGTACTTC.

This chain connects TRBV4-1 to TRBJ1-2; 10 nucleotides line up with TRBD1. J gave up 8 bases and V 1 base, and 7 bases lay outside the gene matches. Germline assignment: CDR1 MGHRA and CDR2 YSYEKL. This CDR3 spans 15 amino acids. CDR3 DNA sequence: TGCGCCAGCAGCCAAGCTCCGGGACAGGGGTACGGCTACACCTTC. Translating it yields CASSQAPGQGYGYTF.

J is TRBJ2-2 and V is TRBV6-1, with 8 bases matching TRBD2. Germline CDR1 is MNHNS and CDR2 is SASEGT. V lost 3 bases to trimming and J lost 2 bases; unmatched junction nucleotides: 8. CDR3 size: 17 residues. Here the CDR3 reads CASSDPTSGLNTGELFF. The CDR3 DNA follows: TGTGCCAGCAGTGATCCAACTAGCGGACTTAACACCGGGGAGCTGTTTTTT.

The V and J genes are TRBV7-9 and TRBJ2-1; D may be TRBD2 (6 bases). Per the germline V gene, CDR1 is SEHNR and CDR2 is FQNEAQ (reference sequence). The V gene lost 5 bases and the J gene lost 4 bases, with 21 bases spanning the gap. CDR3 length equals 17 residues. The CDR3 bases are TGTGCCAGCAGCCCACCCTTTCGGAGCGGGCCTTACAATGAGCAGTTCTTC. It yields the protein CASSPPFRSGPYNEQFF.

Written as DNA, the CDR3 is TGTGCCAGCAGTTACGGGGAGTCTGGGGCCAACGTCCTGACTTTC. It specifies CASSYGESGANVLTF. The chain combines TRBV6-5 with TRBJ2-6, with a weak D call TRBD2 (5 bases). This CDR3 has 15 residues. Trimming took 2 bases from V and 1 from J, leaving 6 bases between them. Germline V gives CDR1 MNHEY, CDR2 SVGAGI.

The chain uses TRBV6-2 or TRBV6-3 and TRBJ1-2; D is perhaps TRBD1 (6 bases). V was trimmed by 5 bases and J by 6 bases, leaving 16 bases between them. The CDR3 is made up of 14 amino acids. CDR1 and CDR2 from the germline V gene are MNHEY and SVGEGT. The CDR3 region has the DNA TGTGCCAGCAGTGGCCGGGACAAATATAATGGCTACACCTTC. Amino acid sequence: CASSGRDKYNGYTF.

The chain employs TRBV19 and TRBJ2-7; D perhaps matches TRBD1 (6 bases). V dropped 2 bases and J dropped 0 bases, with 8 bases sitting between them. This CDR3 region has 14 residues. Looked up from germline, CDR1 is LNHDA and CDR2 is SQIVND (reference sequence). CDR3 nucleotides: TGTGCCAGTAGTATAAGGGGGAGCTCCTACGAGCAGTACTTC. Translation: CASSIRGSSYEQYF. The full variable domain, completed using reference TRBV19 and TRBJ2-7, is DGGITQSPKYLFRKEGQNVTLSCEQNLNHDAMYWYRQDPGQGLRLIYYSQIVNDFQKGDIAEGYSVSREKKESFPLTVTSAQKNPTAFYLCASSIRGSSYEQYFGPGTRLTVT.

This chain links TRBV7-2 with TRBJ2-7; 9 positions agree with TRBD2. Germline loops: CDR1 SGHTA, CDR2 FQGNSA. V shed 6 bases and J 3 bases; nucleotides not matched to a gene: 9. This CDR3 comprises 15 residues. The CDR3 nucleotides are TGTGCCAGCAGTTTGACTAGCGGAAACTTCTACGAGCAGTACTTC. Protein product: CASSLTSGNFYEQYF.

The gene calls are TRBV4-2 and TRBJ2-1; D gene ambiguous. The CDR3 is made up of 14 amino acids. In germline, CDR1 is LGHNA, CDR2 YNFKEQ. Trimming left V 0 bases short and J 9 bases short, with 12 bases between. The CDR3 reads CASSQEKELGEQFF. The CDR3 nucleotides read TGTGCCAGCAGCCAAGAGAAGGAGTTAGGTGAGCAGTTCTTC.

This clone came up once. This chain connects TRBV12-3 or TRBV12-4 to TRBJ2-7; 8 bases line up with TRBD2. V lost 5 bases to trimming and J lost 1 base; unmatched junction nucleotides: 1. The CDR3 has 13 residues. The CDR3 DNA reads TGTGCCAGCAGTACTAGCGGATCCTACGAGCAGTACTTC. Its protein is CASSTSGSYEQYF.

CDR3 DNA sequence: TGCGCCAGCAGCCAAGACCCCCAGGGCTTTGATGGGGCCAACGTCCTGACTTTC. Translation: CASSQDPQGFDGANVLTF. The chain has TRBV4-3 and TRBJ2-6; D is perhaps TRBD1 (5 bases). The CDR3 loop spans 18 amino acids. Germline V CDR1 and CDR2: LGHNA, YSLEER. Trimming removed 0 bases from V and 3 bases from J, with 15 bases in between.

This clone has a handful of counts. Written as DNA, the CDR3 is TGTGCCAGTAGTATAGGCCAGACTGGAAACACCATATATTTT. Translation gives CASSIGQTGNTIYF. The chain is built from TRBV19 and TRBJ1-3; D is unclear. Trimming shortened V by 1 base and J by 2 bases, and 6 bases separated the two germline ends. CDR3 length: 14 amino acids. Germline CDR1 is LNHDA and CDR2 is SQIVND (reference sequence).